Listed here are 7 T cell receptor beta chains from one sample, sequenced in a study of neurological immune-mediated disorders. A single record per CDR3 protein comes from TCRdb applying MiXCR to the 5' RACE reads. Among under 35,000 distinct CDR3 sequences listed, roughly a quarter were seen once. The sample taken for sequencing was CD4+ T cells from blood. The receptors come from a man aged 50-60 years with HTLV-1-associated myelopathy (HAM/TSP).

Within the sample, this clonotype is medium-sized. The rearrangement joins TRBV5-1 to TRBJ2-3, with D hard to call. Per the germline V gene, CDR1 is SGHRS and CDR2 is YFSETQ. This CDR3 comprises 12 residues. The V gene lost 3 bases and the J gene lost 4 bases, with 6 bases spanning the gap. CDR3 in DNA: TGCGCCAGCAGCTCAGTTCCAGATACGCAGTATTTT. This translates into CASSSVPDTQYF.

This clonotype was recorded many times. The chain recombines TRBV6-5 with TRBJ1-1, with 7 bases matching TRBD1. With 5 bases clipped from V and 7 bases from J, the junction kept 10 bases outside the gene matches. CDR3 size: 14 residues. Per germline, CDR1 MNHEY and CDR2 SVGAGI. The chain's CDR3 is CASSPQQGRDEAFF. Here the CDR3 DNA reads TGTGCCAGCAGTCCCCAACAGGGGCGAGATGAAGCTTTCTTT.

This clonotype came up many times. The DNA for the CDR3 is TGCAGTGCTAATTCCCCAGATAATTCACCCCTCCACTTT. It yields the protein CSANSPDNSPLHF. The gene calls are TRBV20-1 and TRBJ1-6; D is undetermined. The length of the CDR3 is 13 residues. Per germline, CDR1 DFQATT and CDR2 SNEGSKA (reference sequence). Trimming removed 4 bases at V and 5 bases at J, with 9 bases between.

In this sample, this clonotype turned up many times. This chain links TRBV7-9 with TRBJ2-2, with a weak D call TRBD2 (5 bases). The V end lost 2 bases, the J end lost 5 bases, and 6 bases lay between the germline ends. The CDR3 extends over 13 amino acids. The germline V gene has CDR1 SEHNR and CDR2 FQNEAQ (reference sequence). In nucleotides, the CDR3 is TGTGCCAGCAGCTTATCGGGGACCGGGGAGCTGTTTTTT. Protein product: CASSLSGTGELFF.

The chain employs TRBV3-1 and TRBJ1-6; maybe TRBD1 (5 bases). The germline V gene has CDR1 LGHDT and CDR2 YNNKEL (reference sequence). The V and J ends lost 7 bases and 3 bases respectively, with 10 bases between them. The CDR3 has 14 residues. CDR3 region: CASTRRGYNSPLHF. CDR3 nucleotides: TGTGCCAGCACCCGAAGGGGCTATAATTCACCCCTCCACTTT. Full variable domain (rest looked up from reference TRBV3-1 and TRBJ1-6): DTAVSQTPKYLVTQMGNDKSIKCEQNLGHDTMYWYKQDSKKFLKIMFSYNNKELIINETVPNRFSPKSPDKAHLNLHINSLELGDSAVYFCASTRRGYNSPLHFGNGTRLTVT.

The chain couples TRBV12-3 or TRBV12-4 to TRBJ2-1, with 10 nucleotides matching TRBD2. This CDR3 is built from 14 residues. After removal of 6 bases from V and 7 bases from J, the junction contained 6 bases not matched to a gene. The CDR3 coding sequence is TGTGCCAGCAGAAAAAGCGGGAGGGTGAATGAGCAGTTCTTC. This codes for CASRKSGRVNEQFF.

Ten or more counts support this clonotype. V is TRBV7-2 and J is TRBJ2-2, with D tentatively TRBD2 (6 bases). CDR3 length: 15 residues. The germline V and J ends were trimmed by 2 bases and 5 bases, with 12 bases remaining between them. CDR1 is SGHTA and CDR2 is FQGNSA in the germline V gene. CDR3 region: CASSLWPGTTGELFF. The CDR3, as DNA: TGTGCCAGCAGCTTATGGCCCGGGACTACCGGGGAGCTGTTTTTT.